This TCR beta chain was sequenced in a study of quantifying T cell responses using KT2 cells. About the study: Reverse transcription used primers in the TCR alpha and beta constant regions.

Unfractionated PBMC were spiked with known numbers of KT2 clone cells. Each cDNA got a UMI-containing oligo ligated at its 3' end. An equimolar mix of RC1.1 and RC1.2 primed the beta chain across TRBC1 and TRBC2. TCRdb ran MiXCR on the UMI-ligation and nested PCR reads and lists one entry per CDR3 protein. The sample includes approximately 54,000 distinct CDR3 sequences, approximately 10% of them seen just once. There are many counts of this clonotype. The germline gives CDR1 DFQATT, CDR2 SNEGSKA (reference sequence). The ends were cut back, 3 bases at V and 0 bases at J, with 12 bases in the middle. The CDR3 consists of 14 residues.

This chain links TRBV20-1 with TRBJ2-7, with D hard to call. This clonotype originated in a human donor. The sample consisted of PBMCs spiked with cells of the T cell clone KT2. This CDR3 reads CSASPLLLSYEQYF. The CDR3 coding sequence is TGCAGTGCTAGTCCGCTGCTACTCTCCTACGAGCAGTACTTC.